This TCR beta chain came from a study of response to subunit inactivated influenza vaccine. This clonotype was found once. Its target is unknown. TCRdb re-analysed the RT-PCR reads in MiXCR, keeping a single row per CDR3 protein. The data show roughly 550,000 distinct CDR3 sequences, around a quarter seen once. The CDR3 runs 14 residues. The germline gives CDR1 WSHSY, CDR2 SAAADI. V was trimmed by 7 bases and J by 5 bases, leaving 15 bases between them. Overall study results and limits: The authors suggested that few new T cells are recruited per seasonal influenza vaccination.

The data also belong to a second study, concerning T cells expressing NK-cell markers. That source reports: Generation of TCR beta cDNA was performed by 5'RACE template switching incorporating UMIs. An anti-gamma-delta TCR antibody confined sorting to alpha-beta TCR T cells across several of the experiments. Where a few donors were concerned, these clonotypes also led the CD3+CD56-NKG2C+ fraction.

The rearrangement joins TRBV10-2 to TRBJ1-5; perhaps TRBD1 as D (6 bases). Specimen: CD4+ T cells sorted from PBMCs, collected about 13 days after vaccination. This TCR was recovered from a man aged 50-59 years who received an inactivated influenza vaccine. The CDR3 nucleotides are TGCGCCAGCAAGTCTAGCGGGGGCCATCAGCCCCAGCATTTT. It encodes CASKSSGGHQPQHF.